Included here is one T cell receptor (beta chain) sequence, with context. Its antigen remains unknown. The treatment is: oral pan-JAK inhibitor, 5-10 mg twice daily. These data belong to a study of CD8+ T cells in alopecia areata. Study-level background: Tofacitinib administration to treated patients was oral, at 5 to 10 mg twice daily. Severity in treated patients was scored by percentage of scalp area affected.

Once RNA had been extracted, it was reverse transcribed into cDNA to act as the sequencing template. Clones were read by immunoSEQ multiplex PCR, and TCRdb kept only the in-frame ones, dropping some. Here the sample spans about 190,000 clones, over 60% being singletons. The CDR3 is 14 residues long. With 8 bases clipped from V and 6 bases from J, the junction kept 3 bases outside the gene matches. From germline, CDR1 is LNHDA and CDR2 SQIVND (reference sequence). Study-wide results and caveats: In scalp and blood during tofacitinib, many expanded lesional clones persisted.

The chain is built from TRBV19 and TRBJ1-6; 11 bases fit TRBD1. The clonotype comes from a human donor with alopecia areata. Sample: CD4+ T cells sorted from blood, taken at week 4, from a patient treated with tofacitinib. The CDR3 is CASGQGAGNSPLHF. In DNA, the CDR3 is TGTGCCAGTGGACAGGGGGCAGGTAATTCACCCCTCCACTTT.